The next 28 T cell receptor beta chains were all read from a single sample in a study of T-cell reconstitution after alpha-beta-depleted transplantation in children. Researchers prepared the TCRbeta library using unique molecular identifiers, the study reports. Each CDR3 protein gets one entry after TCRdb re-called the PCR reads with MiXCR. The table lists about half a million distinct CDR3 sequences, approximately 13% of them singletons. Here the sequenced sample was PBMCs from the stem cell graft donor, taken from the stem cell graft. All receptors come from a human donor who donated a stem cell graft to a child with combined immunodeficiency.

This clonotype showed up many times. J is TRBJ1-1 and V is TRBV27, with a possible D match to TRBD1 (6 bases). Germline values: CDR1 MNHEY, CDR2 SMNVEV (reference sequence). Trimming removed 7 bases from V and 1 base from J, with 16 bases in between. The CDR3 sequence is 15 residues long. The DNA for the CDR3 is TGTGCCAGCACAAGGGCAGGGGTGGGGAACACTGAAGCTTTCTTT. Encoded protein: CASTRAGVGNTEAFF.

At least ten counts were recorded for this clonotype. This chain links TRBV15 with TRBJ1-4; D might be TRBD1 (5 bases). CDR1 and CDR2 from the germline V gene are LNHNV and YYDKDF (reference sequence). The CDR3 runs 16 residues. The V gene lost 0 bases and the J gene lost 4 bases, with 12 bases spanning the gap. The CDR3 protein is CATSRDPGRGNEKLFF. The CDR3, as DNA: TGTGCCACCAGCAGAGATCCCGGGAGGGGTAATGAAAAACTGTTTTTT.

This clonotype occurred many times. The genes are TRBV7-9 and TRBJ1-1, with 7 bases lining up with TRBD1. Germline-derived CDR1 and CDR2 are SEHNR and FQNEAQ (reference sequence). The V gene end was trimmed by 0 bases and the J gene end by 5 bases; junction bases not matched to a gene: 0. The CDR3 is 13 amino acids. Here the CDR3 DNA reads TGTGCCAGCAGCTTAGCACAGGGGACTGAAGCTTTCTTT. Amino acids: CASSLAQGTEAFF.

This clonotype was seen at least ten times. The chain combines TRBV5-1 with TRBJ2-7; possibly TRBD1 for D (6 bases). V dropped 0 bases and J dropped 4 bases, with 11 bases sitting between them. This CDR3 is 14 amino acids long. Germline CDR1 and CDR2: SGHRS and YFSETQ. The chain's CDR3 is CASSLDRARYEQYF. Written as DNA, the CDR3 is TGCGCCAGCAGCTTGGACAGGGCCCGTTACGAGCAGTACTTC.

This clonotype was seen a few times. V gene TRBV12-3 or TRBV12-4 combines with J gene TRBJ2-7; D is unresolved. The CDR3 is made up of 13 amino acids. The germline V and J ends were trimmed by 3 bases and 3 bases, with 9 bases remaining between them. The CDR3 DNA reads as TGTGCCAGCAGTTTGCCAGAATTCTACGAGCAGTACTTC. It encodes CASSLPEFYEQYF.

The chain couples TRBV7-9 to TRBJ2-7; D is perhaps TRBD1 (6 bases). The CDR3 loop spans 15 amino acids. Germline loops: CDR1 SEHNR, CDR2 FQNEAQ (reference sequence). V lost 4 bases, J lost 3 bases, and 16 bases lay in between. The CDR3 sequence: CASSSPGQWDYEQYF. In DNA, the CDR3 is TGTGCCAGCAGCTCACCCGGACAGTGGGACTACGAGCAGTACTTC. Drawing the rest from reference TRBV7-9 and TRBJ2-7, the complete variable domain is DTGVSQNPRHKITKRGQNVTFRCDPISEHNRLYWYRQTLGQGPEFLTYFQNEAQLEKSRLLSDRFSAERPKGSFSTLEIQRTEQGDSAMYLCASSSPGQWDYEQYFGPGTRLTVT.

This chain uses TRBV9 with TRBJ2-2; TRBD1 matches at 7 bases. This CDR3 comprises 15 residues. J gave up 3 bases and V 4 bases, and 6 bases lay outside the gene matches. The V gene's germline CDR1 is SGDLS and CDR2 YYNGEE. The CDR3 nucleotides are TGTGCCAGCAGCTGGACAGGTAGTGACACCGGGGAGCTGTTTTTT. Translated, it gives CASSWTGSDTGELFF.

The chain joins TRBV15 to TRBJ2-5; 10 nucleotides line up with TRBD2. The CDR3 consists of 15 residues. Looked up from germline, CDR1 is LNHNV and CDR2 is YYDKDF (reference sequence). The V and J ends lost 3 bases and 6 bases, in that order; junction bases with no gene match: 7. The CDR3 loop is CATSRSAGGPQTQYF. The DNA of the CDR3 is TGTGCCACCAGCAGGTCAGCGGGAGGGCCGCAGACCCAGTACTTC. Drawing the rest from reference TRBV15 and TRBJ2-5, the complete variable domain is DAMVIQNPRYQVTQFGKPVTLSCSQTLNHNVMYWYQQKSSQAPKLLFHYYDKDFNNEADTPDNFQSRRPNTSFCFLDIRSPGLGDTAMYLCATSRSAGGPQTQYFGPGTRLLVL.

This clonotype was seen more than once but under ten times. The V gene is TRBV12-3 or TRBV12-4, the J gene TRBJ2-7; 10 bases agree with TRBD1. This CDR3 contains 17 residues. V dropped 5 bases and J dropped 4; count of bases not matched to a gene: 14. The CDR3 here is CASSPGQGFSGEYEQYF. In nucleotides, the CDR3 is TGTGCCAGCAGTCCGGGACAGGGGTTCTCAGGGGAGTACGAGCAGTACTTC.

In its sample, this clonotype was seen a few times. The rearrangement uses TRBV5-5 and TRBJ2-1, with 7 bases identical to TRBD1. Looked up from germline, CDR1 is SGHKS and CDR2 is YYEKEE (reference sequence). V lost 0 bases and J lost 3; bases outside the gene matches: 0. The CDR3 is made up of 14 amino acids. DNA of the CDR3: TGTGCCAGCAGCTTGGACAGGGGCTACAATGAGCAGTTCTTC. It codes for CASSLDRGYNEQFF.

The CDR3 reads CASSLSGKGTDTQYF. The CDR3 DNA sequence: TGTGCCAGCAGCTTAAGCGGCAAAGGCACAGATACGCAGTATTTT. V usage is TRBV7-9 and J usage is TRBJ2-3; D possibly corresponds to TRBD2 (5 bases). The CDR3 consists of 15 residues. V dropped 2 bases and J dropped 1 base, with 10 bases sitting between them. Germline CDR1 and CDR2: SEHNR and FQNEAQ (reference sequence).

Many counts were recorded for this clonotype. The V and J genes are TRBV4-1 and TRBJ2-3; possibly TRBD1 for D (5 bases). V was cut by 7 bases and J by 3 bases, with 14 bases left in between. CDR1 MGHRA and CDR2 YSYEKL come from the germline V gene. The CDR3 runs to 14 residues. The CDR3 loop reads CASTKGPETDTQYF. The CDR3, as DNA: TGCGCCAGCACAAAGGGGCCTGAGACAGATACGCAGTATTTT.

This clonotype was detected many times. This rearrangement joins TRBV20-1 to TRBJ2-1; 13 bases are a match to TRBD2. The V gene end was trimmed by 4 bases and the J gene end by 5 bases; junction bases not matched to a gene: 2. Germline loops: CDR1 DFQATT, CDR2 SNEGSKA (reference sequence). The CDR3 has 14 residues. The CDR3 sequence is CSATGTSGNNEQFF. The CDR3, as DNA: TGCAGTGCTACCGGGACTAGCGGGAACAATGAGCAGTTCTTC.

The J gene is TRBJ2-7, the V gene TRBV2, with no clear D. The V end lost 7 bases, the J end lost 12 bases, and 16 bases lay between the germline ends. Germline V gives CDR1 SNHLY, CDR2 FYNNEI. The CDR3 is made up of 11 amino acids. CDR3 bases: TGTGCCAGCAATCTTGACTCCCTGCTGTACTTC. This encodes CASNLDSLLYF.

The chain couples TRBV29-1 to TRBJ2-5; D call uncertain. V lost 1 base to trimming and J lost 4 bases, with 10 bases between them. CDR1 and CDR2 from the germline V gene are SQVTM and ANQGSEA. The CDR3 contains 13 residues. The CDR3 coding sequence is TGCAGCGTTGAAGCAGTAGGGCCAGAGACCCAGTACTTC. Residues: CSVEAVGPETQYF.

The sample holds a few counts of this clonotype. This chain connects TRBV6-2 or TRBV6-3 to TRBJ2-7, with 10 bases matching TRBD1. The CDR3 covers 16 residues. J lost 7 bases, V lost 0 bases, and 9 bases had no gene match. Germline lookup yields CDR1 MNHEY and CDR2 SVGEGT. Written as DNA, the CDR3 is TGTGCCAGCAGTTACTCCGGGACAGGGGTTTTGCGGGAGCAGTACTTC. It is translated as CASSYSGTGVLREQYF.

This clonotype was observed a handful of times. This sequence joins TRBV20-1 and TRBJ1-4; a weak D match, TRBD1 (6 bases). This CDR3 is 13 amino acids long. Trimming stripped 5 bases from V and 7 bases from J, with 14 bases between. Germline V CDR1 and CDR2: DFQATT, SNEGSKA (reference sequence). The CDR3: CSAFFLGGEKLFF. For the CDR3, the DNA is TGCAGTGCTTTCTTCTTAGGGGGTGAAAAACTGTTTTTT.

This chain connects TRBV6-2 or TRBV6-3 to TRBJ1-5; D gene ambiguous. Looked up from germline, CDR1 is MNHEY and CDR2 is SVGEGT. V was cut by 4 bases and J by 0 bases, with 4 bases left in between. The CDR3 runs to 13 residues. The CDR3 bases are TGTGCCAGCAGTTCTGTTAGCAATCAGCCCCAGCATTTT. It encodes CASSSVSNQPQHF.

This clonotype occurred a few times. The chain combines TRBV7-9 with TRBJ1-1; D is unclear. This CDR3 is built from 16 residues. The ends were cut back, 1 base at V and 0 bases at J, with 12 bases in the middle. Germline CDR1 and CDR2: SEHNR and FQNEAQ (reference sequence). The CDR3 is CASSLGALGMNTEAFF. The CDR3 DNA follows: TGTGCCAGCAGCTTAGGGGCGCTGGGGATGAACACTGAAGCTTTCTTT.

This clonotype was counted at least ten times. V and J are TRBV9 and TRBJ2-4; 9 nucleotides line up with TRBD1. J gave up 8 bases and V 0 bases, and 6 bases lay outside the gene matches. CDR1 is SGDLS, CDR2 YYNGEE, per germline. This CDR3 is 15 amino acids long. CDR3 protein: CASSVEGQGRDIQYF. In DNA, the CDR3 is TGTGCCAGCAGCGTAGAGGGACAGGGTCGGGACATTCAGTACTTC.

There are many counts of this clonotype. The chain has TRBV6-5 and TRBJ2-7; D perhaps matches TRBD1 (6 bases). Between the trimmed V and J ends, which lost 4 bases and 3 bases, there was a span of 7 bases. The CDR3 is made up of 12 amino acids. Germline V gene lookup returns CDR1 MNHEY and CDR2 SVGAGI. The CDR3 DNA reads TGTGCCAGCAGTTCGACAGGCTACGAGCAGTACTTC. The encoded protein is CASSSTGYEQYF.

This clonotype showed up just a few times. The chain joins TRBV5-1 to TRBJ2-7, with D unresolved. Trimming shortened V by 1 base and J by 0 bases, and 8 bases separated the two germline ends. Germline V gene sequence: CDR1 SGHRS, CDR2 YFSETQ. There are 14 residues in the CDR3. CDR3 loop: CASSLYRSSYEQYF. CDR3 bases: TGCGCCAGCAGCTTGTACCGCAGCTCCTACGAGCAGTACTTC.

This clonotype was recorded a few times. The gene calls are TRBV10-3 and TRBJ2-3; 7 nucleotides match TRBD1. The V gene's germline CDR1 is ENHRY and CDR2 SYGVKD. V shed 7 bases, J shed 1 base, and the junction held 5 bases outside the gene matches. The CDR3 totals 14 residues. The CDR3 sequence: CAIKKGAGTDTQYF. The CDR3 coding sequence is TGTGCCATCAAGAAGGGGGCGGGCACAGATACGCAGTATTTT.

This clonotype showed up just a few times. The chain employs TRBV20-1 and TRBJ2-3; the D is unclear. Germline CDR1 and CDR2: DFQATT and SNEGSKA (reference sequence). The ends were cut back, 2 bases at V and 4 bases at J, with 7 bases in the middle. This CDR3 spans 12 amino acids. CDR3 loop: CSARRGPDTQYF. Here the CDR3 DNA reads TGCAGTGCTAGACGCGGTCCAGATACGCAGTATTTT.

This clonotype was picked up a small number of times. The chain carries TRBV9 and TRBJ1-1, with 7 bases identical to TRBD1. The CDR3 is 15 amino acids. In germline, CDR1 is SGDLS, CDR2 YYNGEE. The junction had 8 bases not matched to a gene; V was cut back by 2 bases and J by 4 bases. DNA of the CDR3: TGTGCCAGCAGCGTTTTCGACAGGGACGGCACTGAAGCTTTCTTT. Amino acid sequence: CASSVFDRDGTEAFF.

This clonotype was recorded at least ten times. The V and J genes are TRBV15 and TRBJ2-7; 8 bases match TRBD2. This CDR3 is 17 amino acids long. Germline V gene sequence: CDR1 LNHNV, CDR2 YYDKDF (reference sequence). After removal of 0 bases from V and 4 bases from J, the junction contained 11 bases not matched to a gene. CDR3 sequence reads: CATSRDSPAGGWYEQYF. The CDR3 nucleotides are TGTGCCACCAGCAGAGACTCCCCTGCGGGAGGATGGTACGAGCAGTACTTC.

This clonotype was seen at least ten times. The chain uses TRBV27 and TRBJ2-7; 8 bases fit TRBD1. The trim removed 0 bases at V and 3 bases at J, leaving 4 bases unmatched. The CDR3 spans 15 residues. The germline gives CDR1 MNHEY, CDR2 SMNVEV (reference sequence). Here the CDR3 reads CASSLSGQGVYEQYF. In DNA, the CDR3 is TGTGCCAGCAGTTTATCCGGACAGGGAGTCTACGAGCAGTACTTC.

The CDR3 region is CSARVALAYEQYF. As DNA, the CDR3 is TGCAGTGCTAGAGTAGCCCTAGCCTACGAGCAGTACTTC. The rearrangement joins TRBV20-1 to TRBJ2-7; D remains ambiguous. Trimming shortened V by 1 base and J by 2 bases, and 9 bases separated the two germline ends. This CDR3 comprises 13 residues. Germline V CDR1 and CDR2: DFQATT, SNEGSKA (reference sequence).